A single sample is the source of the 17 T cell receptor beta chains below, sequenced in a study of a mutant IDH1 vaccine in newly diagnosed glioma. Their antigen targets remain unknown. Time point: week 5, during vaccination. Topical imiquimod was applied with each vaccine dose, which held 300 ug of mutant IDH1 20-mer peptide. Some clones are missing from TCRdb's copy, which holds only in-frame ones; the method was immunoSEQ multiplex PCR. This table has 40,000 to 60,000 clones, around four fifths appearing once. The specimen was PBMCs, collected from a glioma patient whose treatment included an IDH1 peptide vaccine. These receptors originate from a woman in her thirties or forties with glioma.

This clone was observed a single time. This chain joins TRBV19 and TRBJ1-5; D uncertain. Germline CDR1 LNHDA, CDR2 SQIVND (reference sequence). The CDR3 is made up of 16 amino acids. Trimming left V 3 bases short and J 2 bases short, with 14 bases between. As DNA, the CDR3 is TGTGCCAGTAGTATGCTGCGGGAGAACGGCAATCAGCCCCAGCATTTT. Its protein product is CASSMLRENGNQPQHF.

The rearrangement links TRBV5-1 to TRBJ2-5; 9 positions agree with TRBD1. Unmatched junction bases numbered 7, after V lost 0 bases and J lost 4 bases. CDR1 and CDR2 (germline): SGHRS, YFSETQ. The CDR3 sequence is 16 residues long. The CDR3 reads CASSLEDRGWGETQYF. In DNA form, the CDR3 reads TGCGCCAGCAGCTTGGAGGACAGGGGTTGGGGAGAGACCCAGTACTTC.

Remarks on this clone: Germline and junction disagree at one end, which may indicate a read error. The chain uses TRBV2 and TRBJ2-7; either TRBD1 or TRBD2 may fit D (6 bases each). This CDR3 has 17 residues. The germline V gene has CDR1 SNHLY and CDR2 FYNNEI. In DNA form, the CDR3 reads TGTGCCAGCAGTGGGGTCCCTGGTTGGGGGGCCTCCCACGAGCAGTACTTC. Its protein product is CASSGVPGWGASHEQYF.

V and J are TRBV5-4 and TRBJ1-6; 7 bases are shared with TRBD1. The CDR3 spans 15 residues. J was trimmed by 5 bases and V by 3 bases; bases with no gene match: 5. Germline V gene data show CDR1 as SGHNT and CDR2 as YYREEE (reference sequence). CDR3 protein: CASSSRTGDNSPLHF. The CDR3 DNA follows: TGTGCCAGCAGCTCCCGGACAGGAGATAATTCACCCCTCCACTTT.

The chain employs TRBV29-1 and TRBJ2-4, with D possibly TRBD2 on 5 matching bases. From germline, CDR1 is SQVTM and CDR2 ANQGSEA. There are 14 residues in the CDR3. Trimming shortened V by 4 bases and J by 0 bases, and 10 bases separated the two germline ends. CDR3 sequence (DNA): TGCAGCGTTGTTGTTGGACTAGCCAAAAACATTCAGTACTTC. It is translated as CSVVVGLAKNIQYF.

The CDR3 sequence is CASSGLGGEQYF. CDR3 DNA sequence: TGTGCCAGCAGCGGACTCGGTGGGGAGCAGTACTTC. The genes are TRBV7-9 and TRBJ2-7; D is possibly TRBD2 (5 bases). Germline-derived CDR1 and CDR2 are SEHNR and FQNEAQ (reference sequence). Between the trimmed V and J ends, which lost 5 bases and 7 bases, there was a span of 12 bases. The CDR3 loop spans 12 amino acids.

J is TRBJ2-3 and V is TRBV7-8, with D maybe TRBD2 (6 bases). V lost 4 bases to trimming and J lost 6 bases, with 26 bases between them. This CDR3 is built from 18 residues. CDR1 and CDR2 from the germline V gene are SGHVS and FQNEAQ. The CDR3 here is CASSSDHWAGPLTDTQYF. For the CDR3, the DNA is TGTGCCAGCAGCTCGGACCATTGGGCGGGGCCCCTCACTGATACGCAGTATTTT.

This clone was picked up a small number of times. The chain recombines TRBV10-1 with TRBJ1-5; TRBD1 is a possible D gene (5 bases). The length of the CDR3 is 13 residues. Trimming took off 0 bases at V and 7 bases at J, with 7 bases between the two ends. Germline assignment: CDR1 WNHNN and CDR2 SYGVQD (reference sequence). The CDR3 DNA is TGCGCCAGCAGTGAGTCTACAGGACAGCCCCAGCATTTT. It translates to CASSESTGQPQHF.

V gene TRBV4-1 combines with J gene TRBJ2-1; D unresolved. Germline values: CDR1 MGHRA, CDR2 YSYEKL. Trimming stripped 5 bases from V and 0 bases from J, with 11 bases between. The CDR3 runs to 15 residues. This CDR3 is CASSGQLSSYNEQFF. In nucleotides, the CDR3 is TGCGCCAGCAGCGGGCAACTAAGCTCCTACAATGAGCAGTTCTTC.

A few counts support this clone. The chain uses TRBV19 and TRBJ2-2; TRBD1 agrees at 9 bases. From germline, CDR1 is LNHDA and CDR2 SQIVND (reference sequence). The CDR3 extends over 15 amino acids. J gave up 6 bases and V 5 bases, and 7 bases lay outside the gene matches. This CDR3 reads CASSVGTGRPGELFF. CDR3 DNA: TGTGCCAGTAGTGTCGGGACAGGGAGGCCCGGGGAGCTGTTTTTT.

The J gene is TRBJ2-7, the V gene TRBV5-5; weak D call: TRBD2 (7 bases). Deletions cut 2 bases from V and 3 bases from J, with 9 bases between. In germline, CDR1 is SGHKS, CDR2 YYEKEE (reference sequence). The CDR3 loop spans 13 amino acids. In nucleotides, the CDR3 is TGTGCCAGCAGCTTTAGGGGGGGCTACGAGCAGTACTTC. Its protein is CASSFRGGYEQYF.

The CDR3 sequence: CASSDGRGRAFF. CDR3 nucleotide sequence: TGCGCCAGCAGTGATGGAAGGGGACGAGCTTTCTTT. The V call is TRBV10-1, the J call TRBJ1-1; D is possibly TRBD1 (5 bases). Trimming pared 3 bases from V and 10 bases from J, leaving 12 bases between. Germline assignment: CDR1 WNHNN and CDR2 SYGVQD (reference sequence). The CDR3 totals 12 residues.

This clone was detected only once. The chain has TRBV9 and TRBJ1-2; 7 bases line up with TRBD1. This CDR3 is 15 amino acids long. V was clipped by 1 base and J by 4 bases; unmatched bases: 7. CDR1 is SGDLS, CDR2 YYNGEE, per germline. The CDR3 is CASSVKAGGGYGYTF. As DNA, the CDR3 is TGTGCCAGCAGCGTAAAGGCAGGGGGAGGCTATGGCTACACCTTC.

This clone was observed once. The V gene is TRBV30, the J gene TRBJ2-3; possible D gene TRBD2, 6 bases. Trimming took 2 bases from V and 1 from J, leaving 10 bases between them. This CDR3 has 14 amino acids. The germline V gene has CDR1 GTSNPN and CDR2 SVGIG (reference sequence). CDR3 nucleotide sequence: TGTGCCTGGAGTCCTAGCGCCGGCACAGATACGCAGTATTTT. As protein: CAWSPSAGTDTQYF. Looking up the rest from reference TRBV30 and TRBJ2-3 gives the full variable domain: SQTIHQWPATLVQPVGSPLSLECTVEGTSNPNLYWYRQAAGRGLQLLFYSVGIGQISSEVPQNLSASRPQDRQFILSSKKLLLSDSGFYLCAWSPSAGTDTQYFGPGTRLTVL.

This clone has a single count. The chain couples TRBV18 to TRBJ1-4; 7 bases line up with TRBD1. Trimming at V came to 3 bases and at J to 8 bases, leaving 6 bases not matched to a gene. From germline, CDR1 is KGHSH and CDR2 LQKENI. The CDR3 covers 14 residues. This CDR3 is CASSPGQVPEKLFF. The CDR3 DNA sequence: TGTGCCAGCTCACCTGGACAGGTCCCCGAAAAACTGTTTTTT. The variable domain in full, completed from reference TRBV18 and TRBJ1-4, reads NAGVMQNPRHLVRRRGQEARLRCSPMKGHSHVYWYRQLPEEGLKFMVYLQKENIIDESGMPKERFSAEFPKEGPSILRIQQVVRGDSAAYFCASSPGQVPEKLFFGSGTQLSVL.

The chain employs TRBV9 and TRBJ1-1; D gene uncertain. This CDR3 comprises 13 residues. Germline CDR1 is SGDLS and CDR2 is YYNGEE. V lost 0 bases to trimming and J lost 5 bases, with 8 bases between them. The CDR3: CASSVGPGTEAFF. In DNA form, the CDR3 reads TGTGCCAGCAGCGTAGGACCGGGGACTGAAGCTTTCTTT. The full variable domain, with the rest looked up from reference TRBV9 and TRBJ1-1, is DSGVTQTPKHLITATGQRVTLRCSPRSGDLSVYWYQQSLDQGLQFLIQYYNGEERAKGNILERFSAQQFPDLHSELNLSSLELGDSALYFCASSVGPGTEAFFGQGTRLTVV.

The genes are TRBV14 and TRBJ2-3; D is perhaps TRBD1 (6 bases). The CDR3 is made up of 14 amino acids. V lost 5 bases and J 6 bases, leaving 15 bases between the germline ends. Per germline, CDR1 SGHDN and CDR2 FVKESK. The CDR3 nucleotides read TGTGCCAGCAGCAGAGGACAGCCAGGGGATACGCAGTATTTT. This translates into CASSRGQPGDTQYF.